This T cell receptor (beta chain) is drawn from a study of identical twins. TCRdb passed the 5' RACE reads through MiXCR, listing each CDR3 protein once. The sample has 550,000 to 700,000 distinct CDR3 sequences; over 20% are singletons. The CDR3 extends over 16 amino acids. The V end lost 6 bases, the J end lost 1 base, and 18 bases lay between the germline ends. Germline V gene sequence: CDR1 MNHNS, CDR2 SASEGT. This same sample was also part of a study on T cells expressing NK-cell markers. This second study says: The study sequenced eight donors, seven HCMV-seropositive and one seronegative.

The V gene is TRBV6-1, the J gene TRBJ2-5, with D maybe TRBD2 (6 bases). The clonotype originates from a young woman in good health. Sequenced: PBMCs. CDR3 coding DNA: TGTGCCAGCAGCCACACGGGACTCCTCGTCCAAGAGACCCAGTACTTC. Translated: CASSHTGLLVQETQYF.